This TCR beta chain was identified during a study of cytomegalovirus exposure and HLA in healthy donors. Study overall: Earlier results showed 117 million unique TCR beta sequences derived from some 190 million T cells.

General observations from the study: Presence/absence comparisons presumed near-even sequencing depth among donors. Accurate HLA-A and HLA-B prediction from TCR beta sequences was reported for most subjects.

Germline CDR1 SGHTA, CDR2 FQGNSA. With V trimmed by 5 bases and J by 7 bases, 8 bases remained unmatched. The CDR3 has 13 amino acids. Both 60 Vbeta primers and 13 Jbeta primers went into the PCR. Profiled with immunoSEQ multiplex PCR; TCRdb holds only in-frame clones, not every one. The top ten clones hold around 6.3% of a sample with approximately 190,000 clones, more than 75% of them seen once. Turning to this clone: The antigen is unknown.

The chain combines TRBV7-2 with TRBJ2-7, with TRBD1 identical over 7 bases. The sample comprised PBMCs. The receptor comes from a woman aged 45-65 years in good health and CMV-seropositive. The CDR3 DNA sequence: TGTGCCAGCAGCCGAATCACAGGGGTAGAGCAGTACTTC. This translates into CASSRITGVEQYF.